These T cell receptor beta chains were read from a single sample in a study of blood T cell repertoires in COVID-19. Repertoires were generated with immunoSEQ multiplex PCR, while TCRdb's copy carries only in-frame clones and drops some. The data contain 200,000 or so clones, roughly 92% of them singletons. Sequencing was performed on peripheral blood. The receptors derive from a man aged 55-75 years with COVID-19, enrolled during active disease. Both conserved end residues are part of each CDR3. D genes are given only for firm matches. Clone size is not always given. Where it is, it says once, few, many or a class for expanded clones.

V	J	D	size	DNA	CDR3
TRBV10-3	TRBJ2-7	TRBD2	.	TGTGCCATCCGTGGGGGACTAGCGGGGGGACACTCCTACGAGCAGTACTTC	CAIRGGLAGGHSYEQYF
TRBV11-2	TRBJ1-2	TRBD1	.	TGTGCCAGCAGCTTAGCCAGAGGGACAGGGGGCGGCTACACCTTC	CASSLARGTGGGYTF
TRBV5-1	TRBJ2-7	TRBD1	.	TGCGCCAGCAGCTCAAGACAGGGAACCTACGAGCAGTACTTC	CASSSRQGTYEQYF
TRBV14	TRBJ1-6	.	.	TGTGCCAGCAGTTATAGCAATTCACCCCTCCACTTT	CASSYSNSPLHF
TRBV19	TRBJ2-1	TRBD2	.	TGTGCCAGTAGTATTACGCTAGCGGGAGCGTCCTACAATGAGCAGTTCTTC	CASSITLAGASYNEQFF
TRBV4-2	TRBJ2-3	.	.	TGTGCCAGCAGCCTGGGTGGACAGACGGCGGATACGCAGTATTTT	CASSLGGQTADTQYF
TRBV7-9	TRBJ1-5	.	.	TGTGCCAGCAGCTTGAGTTTGCGGGACGGCAATCAGCCCCAGCATTTT	CASSLSLRDGNQPQHF
TRBV5-6	TRBJ1-1	.	.	TGTGCCAGCAGCGTGACTATGACGAACACTGAAGCTTTCTTT	CASSVTMTNTEAFF
TRBV18	TRBJ1-5	TRBD1	.	TGTGCCAGCTCGCAGGGACAGGTCAAGGAGAAGCCCCAGCATTTT	CASSQGQVKEKPQHF
TRBV19	TRBJ2-7	TRBD1	.	TGTGCCAGTAGTATCGACAGGGGGCTCTCCTACGAGCAGTACTTC	CASSIDRGLSYEQYF
TRBV12-5	TRBJ1-5	TRBD1	.	TGTGCTAGTGGCCCCTCTAGAGGGGGCATATTGGATAGCAATCAGCCCCAGCATTTT	CASGPSRGGILDSNQPQHF
TRBV28	TRBJ2-7	.	.	TGTGCCAGCAGTTTGCCTCCCCTTAGAGGAGAGCAGTACTTC	CASSLPPLRGEQYF
TRBV7-6	TRBJ1-4	.	.	TGTGCCAGCAGCCCCCAACCGGGGGGCGTAAATGAAAAACTGTTTTTT	CASSPQPGGVNEKLFF
TRBV11-3	TRBJ2-3	TRBD2	.	TGTGCCAGCAGCTCAGGACTAGCGGGGGCCTCCCGAGATACGCAGTATTTT	CASSSGLAGASRDTQYF
TRBV19	TRBJ1-1	TRBD1	.	TGTGCCAGCAGACCAGACAGGGTGATGAACACTGAAGCTTTCTTT	CASRPDRVMNTEAFF
TRBV10-3	TRBJ2-1	TRBD1	.	TGTGCCATCAGAAACAGGGGAAGCAATGAGCAGTTCTTC	CAIRNRGSNEQFF
TRBV24-1	TRBJ2-7	.	.	TGTGCCACCAACCCTTCTTGGGGGGACTACGAGCAGTACTTC	CATNPSWGDYEQYF
TRBV15	TRBJ1-4	.	.	TGTGCCACCAGCAGAGGAGGGGCATGGGGACGGGAGAATGAAAAACTGTTTTTT	CATSRGGAWGRENEKLFF
TRBV6-6	TRBJ2-7	.	.	TGTGCCAGCAGTTCCGACCTCCGGGGGGCTAGGGGGGAGCAGTACTTC	CASSSDLRGARGEQYF
TRBV6-5	TRBJ2-1	.	.	TGTGCCCACCGTAGTTCGGGAGATTATTACAATGAGCAGTTCTTC	CAHRSSGDYYNEQFF
TRBV4-2	TRBJ2-3	TRBD2	.	TGTGCCAGCAGCCCTCGGACTAGCGGGTATATTAGCACAGATACGCAGTATTTT	CASSPRTSGYISTDTQYF
TRBV5-1	TRBJ1-1	.	.	TGCGCCAGCAGCTTAGGGACACCCCGGGGCGCTGAAGCTTTCTTT	CASSLGTPRGAEAFF
TRBV6-5	TRBJ1-6	.	.	TGTGCCAGCAAAGGACAGTCGAATTCACCCCTCCACTTT	CASKGQSNSPLHF
TRBV14	TRBJ2-5	TRBD2	.	TGTGCCAGCAGCTCGCGGGGGGCCGGTCAAGAGACCCAGTACTTC	CASSSRGAGQETQYF
TRBV2	TRBJ1-3	.	.	TGTGCCAGCAGTGAAGGGGGGCCGGGACAACTCGGATTTGGAAACACCATATATTTT	CASSEGGPGQLGFGNTIYF
TRBV9	TRBJ2-2	TRBD2	.	TGTGCCAGCAGCGTAGCGCGGTGGGCTAGCGGGAGGAGTAACACCGGGGAGCTGTTTTTT	CASSVARWASGRSNTGELFF
TRBV5-5	TRBJ1-5	.	.	TGTGCCAGCAGGCCCGACACCTCCAATCAGCCCCAGCATTTT	CASRPDTSNQPQHF
TRBV6-5	TRBJ1-5	.	.	TGTGCCAGCAGTCGACTCAATGGCAATCAGCCCCAGCATTTT	CASSRLNGNQPQHF
TRBV5-1	TRBJ2-7	.	.	TGCGCCAGCAGCTTTTCGGGTAGTCCGGAGCAGTACTTC	CASSFSGSPEQYF
TRBV2	TRBJ1-6	.	.	TGTGCCAGCAAGGAGGAGGTCCCCGCTAGGAATTCACCCCTCCACTTT	CASKEEVPARNSPLHF
TRBV20-1	TRBJ1-5	.	.	TGCAGTGCTAGTGGGGGAGGGTATCAGCCCCAGCATTTT	CSASGGGYQPQHF
TRBV6-1	TRBJ2-6	TRBD1	.	TGTGCCAGCAGTGAAGTCGAGTACGACAGGGGAGCTGGGGCCAACGTCCTGACTTTC	CASSEVEYDRGAGANVLTF
TRBV18	TRBJ2-1	TRBD2	once	TGTGCCAGCTCACCAAGATTAAGGGCAGGAACTAGCGGGAGCGTTCACAATGAGCAGTTCTTC	CASSPRLRAGTSGSVHNEQFF
TRBV12-3/TRBV12-4	TRBJ1-2	.	.	TGTGCCAGCAGTTTAATATGGACAACTGGCTACACCTTC	CASSLIWTTGYTF
TRBV4-2	TRBJ1-4	TRBD1	once	TGTGCCAGCAGCCGGGACAGGGGGCAGGGGAATGAAAAACTGTTTTTT	CASSRDRGQGNEKLFF
TRBV7-2	TRBJ1-1	.	.	TGTGCCAGCAGCCCCTTACAGGGTGCTGTCGCTGAAGCTTTCTTT	CASSPLQGAVAEAFF
TRBV19	TRBJ1-2	TRBD1	.	TGTGCCAGTAGCCTCGGACAGGGATGGTATGGCTACACCTTC	CASSLGQGWYGYTF
TRBV19	TRBJ2-7	TRBD1	.	TGTGCCAGTAGCATCCGAGGGACAGGGGGCGCCTACGAGCAGTACTTC	CASSIRGTGGAYEQYF
TRBV6-2/TRBV6-3	TRBJ2-1	.	.	TGTGCCAGCAGTCCCCTGGGGTTCGTGGACTATGAGCAGTTCTTC	CASSPLGFVDYEQFF
TRBV28	TRBJ2-5	.	.	TGTGCCAGCAATTGGGGGCAGCAAGAGACCCAGTACTTC	CASNWGQQETQYF
TRBV5-1	TRBJ2-7	TRBD1	.	TGCGCCAGCAGCACTACGGACAGGGGCCAGCAGTACTTC	CASSTTDRGQQYF
TRBV5-1	TRBJ2-1	.	.	TGCGCCAGCAGCTTGGTCGCGGCTAGCTCCTACAATGAGCAGTTCTTC	CASSLVAASSYNEQFF
TRBV6-5	TRBJ1-4	TRBD1	.	TGTGCCAGCAGGGAGGGGGCCGGGGTTGAAAAACTGTTTTTT	CASREGAGVEKLFF
TRBV7-9	TRBJ2-1	TRBD2	.	TGTGCCAGCAGCCCCCGGGGGGGTAGCGGCGACTACAATGAGCAGTTCTTC	CASSPRGGSGDYNEQFF
TRBV7-9	TRBJ1-2	TRBD1	.	TGTGCCAGCAGCCCGACCGGGACAGATGGCTACACCTTC	CASSPTGTDGYTF
TRBV24-1	TRBJ2-4	TRBD1	.	TGTGCCACCAGTGAGGCCGGGACAGTACGGAACATTCAGTACTTC	CATSEAGTVRNIQYF
TRBV29-1	TRBJ1-3	.	.	TGCAGCTCTACGGGTGCTGGAAACACCATATATTTT	CSSTGAGNTIYF
TRBV24-1	TRBJ2-3	.	once	TGTGCCACCAGTGACCCGCTAGCGCCTACGGCGAGAGATACGCAGTATTTT	CATSDPLAPTARDTQYF
TRBV3-1/TRBV3-2	TRBJ2-7	TRBD2	.	TGTGCCAGCAGCCTAGCGGGGGGTACGGGAGCCTACGAGCAGTACTTC	CASSLAGGTGAYEQYF
TRBV11-2	TRBJ2-7	.	.	TGTGCCAGCAGCTTAGATCCCGACAGTAGCGAGCAGTACTTC	CASSLDPDSSEQYF
TRBV6-6	TRBJ1-5	TRBD1	.	TGTGCCAGCACCCCGGACAGGGGGCTTCGTCAGCCCCAGCATTTT	CASTPDRGLRQPQHF
TRBV7-9	TRBJ1-1	.	.	TGTGCCAGCAGCCGAACAGGGAACACTGAAGCTTTCTTT	CASSRTGNTEAFF
TRBV10-3	TRBJ2-1	.	.	TGTGCCATCATGGGGGGTATTGAGGGGCGTGAGCAGTTCTTC	CAIMGGIEGREQFF
TRBV6-5	TRBJ2-7	.	.	TGTGCCAGCAGTTACGATATTGGGAGCTCCTACGAGCAGTACTTC	CASSYDIGSSYEQYF
TRBV29-1	TRBJ1-1	.	.	TGCAGCGCCGAGGAGGTTCCGAACACTGAAGCTTTCTTT	CSAEEVPNTEAFF